A single sample is the source of the 15 T cell receptor beta chains below, sequenced in a study of CD8+CD57+ T cells in acquired aplastic anemia (dated 2018 in TCRdb). The patients picked for sequencing were ones in whom flow cytometry had shown an expansion of CD8+CD57+ cells. The sequencer listed for this sample is Illumina HiSeq 2000. Genomic DNA was used as template for profiling of TCR beta VDJ combinations and CDR3 sequences. The raw public data were reprocessed by TCRdb itself: fastp quality trimming at Q25, MiXCR clonotype calling, in-frame beta chains only. Rows are unified per CDR3 protein, each entry keeping the most common DNA and genes. Present in this sample are about 180,000 distinct CDR3 sequences, roughly 50% of which were seen just once. The ten largest clones capture about 1.8% of the sample. The specimen was sorted CD4+, CD8+, or CD8+CD57+ T cells (not recorded which) from PBMCs. Every receptor here comes from a human donor with aplastic anemia.

This clonotype was seen a few times. The chain links TRBV24-1 to TRBJ2-5; 10 bases agree with TRBD1. The CDR3 sequence is 16 residues long. The V segment lost 1 base and the J segment 2 bases; nucleotides outside the gene matches: 3. Germline loops: CDR1 KGHDR, CDR2 SFDVKD. The CDR3 region has the DNA TGTGCCACCAGTGATTTTGGGACAGGGGAACAAGAGACCCAGTACTTC. Translated, it gives CATSDFGTGEQETQYF.

This clonotype was recorded at least ten times. The chain recombines TRBV4-3 with TRBJ2-7; D perhaps matches TRBD1 (6 bases). V was clipped by 3 bases and J by 4 bases, with 22 bases between them. The CDR3 has 17 residues. The V gene's germline CDR1 is LGHNA and CDR2 YSLEER. This CDR3 is CASSQTIQGIFGYEQYF. CDR3 in DNA: TGCGCCAGCAGCCAGACCATACAGGGAATCTTTGGGTACGAGCAGTACTTC.

This clonotype was detected ten times or more. V and J are TRBV20-1 and TRBJ1-5; D not certain. The CDR3 runs to 14 residues. Germline values: CDR1 DFQATT, CDR2 SNEGSKA (reference sequence). Trimming removed 1 base at V and 3 bases at J, with 10 bases between. Written as DNA, the CDR3 is TGCAGTGCTAGAGTTGCTCGGCTCAATCAGCCCCAGCATTTT. This translates into CSARVARLNQPQHF.

This chain connects TRBV13 to TRBJ2-1, with D possibly TRBD1 on 6 matching bases. The ends were cut back, 1 base at V and 8 bases at J, with 18 bases in the middle. This CDR3 is built from 16 residues. Germline-derived CDR1 and CDR2 are PRHDT and FYEKMQ (reference sequence). This CDR3 is CASSLAPSGTFDEQFF. CDR3 nucleotides: TGTGCCAGCAGCTTAGCCCCGTCAGGGACATTCGATGAGCAGTTCTTC.

The rearrangement joins TRBV11-1 to TRBJ2-7; TRBD2 matches at 11 bases. The CDR3 is 16 residues long. J was trimmed by 3 bases and V by 1 base; bases with no gene match: 5. CDR1 and CDR2 from the germline V gene are SGHAT and FQDESV (reference sequence). The CDR3 here is CASSLEPGLAVYEQYF. The DNA of the CDR3 is TGTGCCAGCAGCTTAGAACCGGGACTAGCGGTCTACGAGCAGTACTTC.

The chain uses TRBV29-1 and TRBJ2-7, with D possibly TRBD2 on 5 matching bases. The CDR3 loop spans 13 amino acids. The V and J ends lost 4 bases and 3 bases respectively, with 13 bases between them. Germline CDR1 and CDR2: SQVTM and ANQGSEA. The CDR3 DNA is TGCAGCGTTGCGGAGGAACACCACTACGAGCAGTACTTC. The encoded protein is CSVAEEHHYEQYF.

In its sample, this clonotype was seen many times. V gene TRBV20-1 combines with J gene TRBJ1-1; TRBD1 might be the D (5 bases). The germline gives CDR1 DFQATT, CDR2 SNEGSKA (reference sequence). V was trimmed by 5 bases and J by 0 bases, leaving 19 bases between them. The CDR3 spans 16 residues. CDR3 in amino acids: CSAASGTGKMNTEAFF. The CDR3 bases are TGCAGTGCTGCTTCCGGGACCGGCAAGATGAACACTGAAGCTTTCTTT.

The rearrangement joins TRBV4-1 to TRBJ2-1; the D is unclear. This CDR3 contains 13 residues. Germline V CDR1 and CDR2: MGHRA, YSYEKL. V dropped 0 bases and J dropped 10 bases, with 10 bases sitting between them. CDR3 bases: TGCGCCAGCAGCCAAGATCTACAGCGCGAGCAGTTCTTC. Protein sequence: CASSQDLQREQFF.

This clonotype was seen ten or more times. The chain couples TRBV6-5 to TRBJ2-1; D gene uncertain. Germline loops: CDR1 MNHEY, CDR2 SVGAGI. V lost 0 bases to trimming and J lost 7 bases, with 10 bases between them. CDR3 length: 14 residues. The CDR3 loop reads CASSYSNPSNEQFF. Written as DNA, the CDR3 is TGTGCCAGCAGTTACTCGAATCCGAGTAATGAGCAGTTCTTC.

This clonotype was counted many times. The rearrangement uses TRBV7-2 and TRBJ1-1; D not resolved. Germline values: CDR1 SGHTA, CDR2 FQGNSA. CDR3 length: 12 amino acids. V was shortened by 5 bases and J by 4 bases, with 8 bases between the two germline ends. The CDR3 sequence is CASSPVGTEAFF. The CDR3 region has the DNA TGTGCCAGCAGCCCCGTAGGCACTGAAGCTTTCTTT.

The chain uses TRBV19 and TRBJ1-5; D is possibly TRBD1 (5 bases). The V end was cut by 0 bases, the J end by 4 bases, with 7 bases between. This CDR3 spans 14 amino acids. Germline V lookup: CDR1 LNHDA, CDR2 SQIVND (reference sequence). The CDR3 DNA sequence: TGTGCCAGTAGTATAGAACAGGTGAATCAGCCCCAGCATTTT. Translated, it gives CASSIEQVNQPQHF.

Here the CDR3 DNA reads TGTGCCAGCAGCTTAGTTCCGGGACAAACAAATGAGCAGTTCTTC. Residues: CASSLVPGQTNEQFF. The chain employs TRBV11-2 and TRBJ2-1; D may be TRBD1 (6 bases). V lost 1 base to trimming and J lost 7 bases, with 14 bases between them. The CDR3 has 15 residues. Germline CDR1 SGHAT, CDR2 FQNNGV. Variable domain in full (rest from reference TRBV11-2 and TRBJ2-1): EAGVAQSPRYKIIEKRQSVAFWCNPISGHATLYWYQQILGQGPKLLIQFQNNGVVDDSQLPKDRFSAERLKGVDSTLKIQPAKLEDSAVYLCASSLVPGQTNEQFFGPGTRLTVL.

This clonotype has just a few counts. V and J are TRBV2 and TRBJ1-6; 9 bases line up with TRBD1. V dropped 7 bases and J dropped 7; count of bases not matched to a gene: 8. The CDR3 consists of 15 residues. The V gene's germline CDR1 is SNHLY and CDR2 FYNNEI. The CDR3 protein is CASTLGQGENSPLHF. CDR3 DNA sequence: TGTGCCAGCACTTTGGGACAGGGAGAAAATTCACCCCTCCACTTT. Filled out from reference TRBV2 and TRBJ1-6, the complete variable domain reads EPEVTQTPSHQVTQMGQEVILRCVPISNHLYFYWYRQILGQKVEFLVSFYNNEISEKSEIFDDQFSVERPDGSNFTLKIRSTKLEDSAMYFCASTLGQGENSPLHFGNGTRLTVT.

The J gene is TRBJ2-1, the V gene TRBV19; 11 nucleotides agree with TRBD2. The CDR3 loop spans 14 amino acids. Germline V gives CDR1 LNHDA, CDR2 SQIVND (reference sequence). The J segment lost 4 bases and the V segment lost 7 bases, leaving 3 bases of the junction unmatched. This CDR3 is CASIGTSGYNEQFF. CDR3 nucleotide sequence: TGTGCCAGTATTGGGACTAGCGGTTACAATGAGCAGTTCTTC.

This clonotype turned up a few times. The chain is built from TRBV5-1 and TRBJ1-6, with D possibly TRBD1 on 5 matching bases. Trimming left V 0 bases short and J 0 bases short, with 10 bases between. Germline V gene sequence: CDR1 SGHRS, CDR2 YFSETQ. The CDR3 loop spans 17 amino acids. The CDR3 here is CASSLAGLSSYNSPLHF. The CDR3 region has the DNA TGCGCCAGCAGCTTGGCAGGGCTTAGCTCCTATAATTCACCCCTCCACTTT.